This entry lists 6 T cell receptor beta chains sequenced from one sample in a study of control samples from healthy donors and cancer patients. Sequencing was performed with immunoSEQ multiplex PCR; in TCRdb, only in-frame clones are kept and a portion is missing. The table includes 35,000 to 50,000 clones, about 94% detected once. The sample comprised blood. The receptor set was obtained from a man aged 55 to 70 in good health.

The CDR3 protein is CATSRGDRDTGELFF. For the CDR3, the DNA is TGTGCCACCAGCAGAGGGGACAGGGACACCGGGGAGCTGTTTTTT. The genes are TRBV15 and TRBJ2-2, with 9 bases identical to TRBD1. CDR3 size: 15 residues. Germline lookup yields CDR1 LNHNV and CDR2 YYDKDF (reference sequence). J was trimmed by 3 bases and V by 1 base; bases with no gene match: 0.

The chain has TRBV5-8 and TRBJ2-7; D gene uncertain. The CDR3 consists of 13 residues. Germline-derived CDR1 and CDR2 are SGHTS and YDEGEE. V gave up 5 bases and J gave up 4 bases, with 13 bases separating them. The DNA of the CDR3 is TGTGCCAGCAGTGTGGGTGGAAGGTACGAGCAGTACTTC. Protein: CASSVGGRYEQYF.

This chain links TRBV3-1 (or the pseudogene TRBV3-2) with TRBJ2-7, with TRBD2 matching 14 bases. V trimming: 4 bases; J trimming: 5 bases; junction bases outside the gene matches: 1. There are 14 residues in the CDR3. Germline V gene sequence: CDR1 LGHDT, CDR2 YNNKEL (reference sequence). The CDR3 nucleotides read TGTGCCAGCAGCCTGACTAGCGGGAGGGACGAGCAGTACTTC. Residues: CASSLTSGRDEQYF.

The J gene is TRBJ2-2, the V gene TRBV7-2; TRBD2 matches at 8 bases. J was trimmed by 0 bases and V by 3 bases; bases with no gene match: 12. Looked up from germline, CDR1 is SGHTA and CDR2 is FQGNSA. CDR3 size: 19 residues. The CDR3 nucleotides are TGTGCCAGCAGCTTTTTCCTGCTTAGCGGGAAAACGAACACCGGGGAGCTGTTTTTT. This codes for CASSFFLLSGKTNTGELFF.

The chain couples TRBV11-2 to TRBJ2-7; weak D call: TRBD2 (5 bases). Trimming stripped 1 base from V and 2 bases from J, with 15 bases between. The CDR3 loop spans 16 amino acids. Germline V lookup: CDR1 SGHAT, CDR2 FQNNGV. CDR3 in DNA: TGTGCCAGCAGCTTAGCCCATCGAGCGGTCGCCTACGAGCAGTACTTC. It yields the protein CASSLAHRAVAYEQYF.

The V gene is TRBV5-1, the J gene TRBJ1-2; 9 nucleotides line up with TRBD1. The CDR3 has 15 residues. CDR1 is SGHRS and CDR2 is YFSETQ in the germline V gene. V trimming: 4 bases; J trimming: 6 bases; junction bases outside the gene matches: 10. The DNA of the CDR3 is TGCGCCAGCAGCCCTCGTGGGGACAGGGAGGATGGCTACACCTTC. Translating gives CASSPRGDREDGYTF.